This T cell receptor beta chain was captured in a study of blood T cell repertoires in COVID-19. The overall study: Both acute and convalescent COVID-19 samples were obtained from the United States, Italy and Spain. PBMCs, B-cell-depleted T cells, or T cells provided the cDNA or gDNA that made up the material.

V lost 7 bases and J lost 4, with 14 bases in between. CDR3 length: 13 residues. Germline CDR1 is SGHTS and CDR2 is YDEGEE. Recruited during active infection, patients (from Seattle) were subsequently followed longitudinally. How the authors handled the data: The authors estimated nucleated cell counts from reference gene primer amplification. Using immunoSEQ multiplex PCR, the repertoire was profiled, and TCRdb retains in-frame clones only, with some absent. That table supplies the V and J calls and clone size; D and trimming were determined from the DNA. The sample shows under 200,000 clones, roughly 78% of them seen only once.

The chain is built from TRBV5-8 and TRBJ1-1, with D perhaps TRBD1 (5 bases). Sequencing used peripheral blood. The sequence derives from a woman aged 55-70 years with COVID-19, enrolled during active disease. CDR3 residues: CASHHRFPTEAFF. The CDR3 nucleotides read TGTGCCAGCCACCACAGGTTTCCCACTGAAGCTTTCTTT.